This T cell receptor (beta chain) comes out of a study of cytomegalovirus exposure and HLA in healthy donors. About this clone itself: The target antigen is unknown.

Germline values: CDR1 MNHEY, CDR2 SVGAGI. Trimming left V 2 bases short and J 2 bases short, with 9 bases between. The CDR3 contains 14 residues. Study-level results: Being productive about 87% or about 30% of the time was typical of most TCR beta V segments in an earlier analysis.

PCR primers comprised 60 Vbeta and 13 Jbeta primers. Here immunoSEQ multiplex PCR was the method, and the copy in TCRdb shows in-frame clones only, minus some. Here the sample spans around 170,000 clones, about four fifths being singletons. The receptor was derived from a woman in her thirties in good health and CMV-seronegative. Sequencing was done on a sample of PBMCs. The rearrangement joins TRBV6-5 to TRBJ1-1; D ambiguous. In DNA form, the CDR3 reads TGTGCCAGCAGTTACGATCAACTCAACACTGAAGCTTTCTTT. The encoded protein is CASSYDQLNTEAFF.